A single sample is the source of the 27 T cell receptor beta chains below, sequenced in a study of T cells after yellow fever vaccination. MiXCR, run by TCRdb on the 5' RACE reads, gives a single entry per CDR3 protein. The repertoire holds a few hundred thousand distinct CDR3 sequences, with about 4% as singletons. Sequencing was performed on PBMCs, taken 5 days after the yellow fever booster vaccination. The receptor set was obtained from a man in his late teens or twenties who received the YFV17D yellow fever vaccine.

This clonotype has at least ten counts. The V and J genes are TRBV6-1 and TRBJ2-1; TRBD2 matches at 12 bases. From germline, CDR1 is MNHNS and CDR2 SASEGT. The CDR3 runs 15 residues. Trimming at V came to 6 bases and at J to 7 bases, leaving 7 bases not matched to a gene. Here the CDR3 reads CASSSTSGGPNEQFF. DNA for the CDR3: TGTGCCAGCAGCTCGACTAGCGGGGGTCCAAATGAGCAGTTCTTC.

This clonotype was counted a few times. V and J are TRBV27 and TRBJ1-2; D is unclear. Germline-derived CDR1 and CDR2 are MNHEY and SMNVEV (reference sequence). Trimming pared 6 bases from V and 4 bases from J, leaving 18 bases between. This CDR3 has 15 amino acids. The CDR3 is CASSFGTMDRYGYTF. CDR3 in DNA: TGTGCCAGCAGCTTTGGAACAATGGACCGCTATGGCTACACCTTC.

This clonotype has ten or more counts. The V and J genes are TRBV7-2 and TRBJ1-6; unclear D gene. Germline-derived CDR1 and CDR2 are SGHTA and FQGNSA. The V gene lost 3 bases and the J gene lost 8 bases, with 5 bases spanning the gap. CDR3 size: 12 residues. CDR3 bases: TGTGCCAGCAGCTTGAATGATTCACCCCTCCACTTT. It encodes CASSLNDSPLHF. The full variable domain, with the rest looked up from reference TRBV7-2 and TRBJ1-6, is GAGVSQSPSNKVTEKGKDVELRCDPISGHTALYWYRQSLGQGLEFLIYFQGNSAPDKSGLPSDRFSAERTGGSVSTLTIQRTQQEDSAVYLCASSLNDSPLHFGNGTRLTVT.

In its sample, this clonotype was seen many times. The chain couples TRBV5-4 to TRBJ1-2, with D maybe TRBD1 (5 bases). The V end lost 4 bases, the J end lost 4 bases, and 17 bases lay between the germline ends. This CDR3 is built from 15 residues. Germline V gene sequence: CDR1 SGHNT, CDR2 YYREEE (reference sequence). The CDR3 spells CASSTETRGIYGYTF. The CDR3 DNA sequence: TGTGCCAGCAGCACCGAAACGAGGGGAATCTATGGCTACACCTTC.

Many counts were recorded for this clonotype. The chain recombines TRBV7-9 with TRBJ2-7; possible D gene TRBD1, 5 bases. In germline, CDR1 is SEHNR, CDR2 FQNEAQ (reference sequence). V lost 5 bases and J 1 base, leaving 18 bases between the germline ends. The CDR3 is 16 amino acids. The CDR3 spells CASSPYGTGESYEQYF. CDR3 nucleotides: TGTGCCAGCAGCCCATACGGAACAGGAGAATCCTACGAGCAGTACTTC.

The sample holds many counts of this clonotype. This chain links TRBV5-6 with TRBJ2-5; 9 bases agree with TRBD1. The germline V gene encodes CDR1 SGHDT and CDR2 YYEEEE. The CDR3 is 16 amino acids. The J segment lost 5 bases and the V segment lost 5 bases, leaving 13 bases of the junction unmatched. Written as DNA, the CDR3 is TGTGCCAGCAGGCGGCGACTACAGGGGGCGGGTGAGACCCAGTACTTC. Its protein product is CASRRRLQGAGETQYF.

This chain joins TRBV6-5 and TRBJ1-3, with TRBD1 as a possible D gene (5 bases). The V gene's germline CDR1 is MNHEY and CDR2 SVGAGI. The length of the CDR3 is 14 residues. Trimming took off 2 bases at V and 2 bases at J, with 7 bases between the two ends. In DNA form, the CDR3 reads TGTGCCAGCAGTTACGGGGGTACTGGAAACACCATATATTTT. This gives the protein CASSYGGTGNTIYF.

This clonotype came up many times. The chain carries TRBV7-2 and TRBJ2-7, with D possibly matching TRBD1 (5 bases). Germline V gene data show CDR1 as SGHTA and CDR2 as FQGNSA. The V and J ends lost 1 base and 3 bases respectively, with 7 bases between them. The CDR3 runs 13 residues. The CDR3: CASSLGGVYEQYF. Here the CDR3 DNA reads TGTGCCAGCAGCTTAGGGGGCGTCTACGAGCAGTACTTC.

This clonotype has a handful of counts. The chain joins TRBV28 to TRBJ1-2, with D possibly matching TRBD1 (6 bases). The CDR3 is 17 residues long. V was shortened by 3 bases and J by 5 bases, with 22 bases between the two germline ends. CDR1 is MDHEN, CDR2 SYDVKM, per germline. CDR3 sequence reads: CASSFRPGTSRPYGYTF. CDR3 nucleotide sequence: TGTGCCAGCAGTTTCCGACCCGGGACATCGAGACCGTATGGCTACACCTTC.

This clonotype has more than one count but fewer than ten. The V call is TRBV7-2, the J call TRBJ1-6; D is perhaps TRBD1 (5 bases). The CDR3 has 16 amino acids. V lost 4 bases and J 4 bases, leaving 14 bases between the germline ends. Germline V gene sequence: CDR1 SGHTA, CDR2 FQGNSA. CDR3 DNA sequence: TGTGCCAGCAGCTCGAGACAGTACGGTTATAATTCACCCCTCCACTTT. As protein: CASSSRQYGYNSPLHF.

The genes are TRBV7-3 and TRBJ2-3, with D maybe TRBD2 (5 bases). Trimming stripped 1 base from V and 5 bases from J, with 13 bases between. Germline V lookup: CDR1 SGHTA, CDR2 FQGTGA. The CDR3 sequence is 15 residues long. CDR3 in amino acids: CASSLIASIGDTQYF. Here the CDR3 DNA reads TGTGCCAGCAGCTTAATAGCTAGCATCGGAGATACGCAGTATTTT.

This clonotype was detected a few times. CDR3 coding DNA: TGTGCCAGCAGCTTAGTCCGGGAGAGCGAGCAGTACTTC. Its protein product is CASSLVRESEQYF. The V and J genes are TRBV7-9 and TRBJ2-7, with D possibly being TRBD2 (6 bases). Per the germline V gene, CDR1 is SEHNR and CDR2 is FQNEAQ (reference sequence). V lost 1 base and J 6 bases, leaving 10 bases between the germline ends. The CDR3 is 13 residues long.

V and J are TRBV6-9 and TRBJ1-5; a weak D match, TRBD1 (5 bases). Germline CDR1 MNHGY, CDR2 SVAAGI. The V gene lost 6 bases and the J gene lost 7 bases, with 19 bases spanning the gap. CDR3 length: 15 residues. CDR3 amino acids: CASSLFVRGWQPQHF. In DNA form, the CDR3 reads TGTGCCAGCAGCCTATTCGTGAGGGGCTGGCAGCCCCAGCATTTT.

This clonotype was counted a few times. The V gene is TRBV5-4, the J gene TRBJ2-5; weak D call: TRBD2 (5 bases). CDR1 is SGHNT, CDR2 YYREEE, per germline (reference sequence). This CDR3 comprises 16 residues. V lost 4 bases to trimming and J lost 2 bases, with 18 bases between them. Here the CDR3 DNA reads TGTGCCAGCAGCCCCCGGCTAGCACGAAAGCAAGAGACCCAGTACTTC. Translated, it gives CASSPRLARKQETQYF.

This clonotype occurred a few times. The rearrangement links TRBV19 to TRBJ1-1; D gene uncertain. CDR3 length: 13 amino acids. V was shortened by 3 bases and J by 7 bases, with 12 bases between the two germline ends. Per germline, CDR1 LNHDA and CDR2 SQIVND (reference sequence). CDR3 coding DNA: TGTGCCAGTAGTATGCCCGCGGCGGTTGAAGCTTTCTTT. This sequence encodes CASSMPAAVEAFF.

This clonotype appeared many times. The gene calls are TRBV9 and TRBJ1-2, with no clear D. This CDR3 is 15 amino acids long. The V end was cut by 3 bases, the J end by 3 bases, with 15 bases between. CDR1 SGDLS and CDR2 YYNGEE come from the germline V gene. The CDR3 nucleotides read TGTGCCAGCAGCGCTCCGGGCCCAACGGACTATGGCTACACCTTC. It is translated as CASSAPGPTDYGYTF.

This clonotype appeared many times. The chain couples TRBV15 to TRBJ2-5, with 12 bases identical to TRBD2. Germline V gives CDR1 LNHNV, CDR2 YYDKDF (reference sequence). CDR3 length: 17 residues. V lost 3 bases, J lost 2 bases, and 7 bases stayed unmatched. The chain's CDR3 is CATSSLQGLAGQETQYF. As DNA, the CDR3 is TGTGCCACCAGCAGCCTACAAGGACTAGCGGGGCAAGAGACCCAGTACTTC. Full variable domain (missing parts from reference TRBV15 and TRBJ2-5): DAMVIQNPRYQVTQFGKPVTLSCSQTLNHNVMYWYQQKSSQAPKLLFHYYDKDFNNEADTPDNFQSRRPNTSFCFLDIRSPGLGDTAMYLCATSSLQGLAGQETQYFGPGTRLLVL.

The gene calls are TRBV29-1 and TRBJ1-2; D not resolved. Germline loops: CDR1 SQVTM, CDR2 ANQGSEA. The CDR3 covers 15 residues. V was pared by 1 base and J by 2 bases, with 14 bases between. The CDR3 DNA reads as TGCAGCGTTGAAGGTTTGCGGACGGCAAACTATGGCTACACCTTC. Its protein product is CSVEGLRTANYGYTF.

This clonotype came up a few times. The rearrangement joins TRBV7-2 to TRBJ2-3; a possible D gene is TRBD1 (5 bases). The CDR3 is 15 amino acids. Trimming removed 3 bases at V and 2 bases at J, with 12 bases between. CDR1 and CDR2 (germline): SGHTA, FQGNSA. CDR3 bases: TGTGCCAGCAGCTTCTGGGGCAGTGACACAGATACGCAGTATTTT. Residues: CASSFWGSDTDTQYF.

The chain's CDR3 is CASSPNGGGMGEQYF. CDR3 coding DNA: TGTGCCAGCAGTCCCAACGGGGGCGGGATGGGCGAGCAGTACTTC. The chain is built from TRBV6-5 and TRBJ2-7, with D tentatively TRBD1 or TRBD2 (6 bases each). Per germline, CDR1 MNHEY and CDR2 SVGAGI. The CDR3 runs to 15 residues. Trimming shortened V by 5 bases and J by 6 bases, and 20 bases separated the two germline ends.

The V call is TRBV29-1, the J call TRBJ2-3, with 10 bases fitting TRBD1. With V trimmed by 6 bases and J by 7 bases, 7 bases remained unmatched. Germline CDR1 SQVTM, CDR2 ANQGSEA. This CDR3 is 13 amino acids long. CDR3 nucleotides: TGCAGCGTCCCGGGACAGGGGCAGTATACGCAGTATTTT. It codes for CSVPGQGQYTQYF.

This clonotype was recorded at least ten times. The chain recombines TRBV29-1 with TRBJ1-2; D call uncertain. The germline V and J ends were trimmed by 5 bases and 7 bases, with 8 bases remaining between them. Germline V CDR1 and CDR2: SQVTM, ANQGSEA. The CDR3 spans 10 residues. The CDR3 spells CSVSQSGYTF. DNA for the CDR3: TGCAGCGTTTCCCAGAGTGGCTACACCTTC.

This clonotype was found many times. CDR3 sequence reads: CASRESYSNTGELFF. The CDR3, as DNA: TGTGCCAGCCGAGAAAGCTATTCGAACACCGGGGAGCTGTTTTTT. This chain links TRBV6-1 with TRBJ2-2; D uncertain. The CDR3 sequence is 15 residues long. CDR1 is MNHNS, CDR2 SASEGT, per germline. Trimming left V 8 bases short and J 0 bases short, with 13 bases between.

This chain uses TRBV23-1 with TRBJ2-7, with D tentatively TRBD2 (7 bases). TRBV23-1 is identified as an open reading frame with a role that is uncertain. This CDR3 contains 15 residues. The V gene lost 2 bases and the J gene lost 3 bases, with 14 bases spanning the gap. CDR3 bases: TGCGCCAGCAGTCAAACCCGGGGGGCCAACTACGAGCAGTACGTC. This codes for CASSQTRGANYEQYV.

In DNA form, the CDR3 reads TGTGCCAGCAGCTTTCAAGGTCCGGGAGCTTTCTTT. Amino acid sequence: CASSFQGPGAFF. This sequence joins TRBV7-2 and TRBJ1-1; D is undetermined. Trimming took off 3 bases at V and 10 bases at J, with 12 bases between the two ends. This CDR3 region has 12 residues. Germline CDR1 is SGHTA and CDR2 is FQGNSA. Variable domain in full (rest from reference TRBV7-2 and TRBJ1-1): GAGVSQSPSNKVTEKGKDVELRCDPISGHTALYWYRQSLGQGLEFLIYFQGNSAPDKSGLPSDRFSAERTGGSVSTLTIQRTQQEDSAVYLCASSFQGPGAFFGQGTRLTVV.

This clonotype was found many times. The chain uses TRBV10-3 and TRBJ2-3; TRBD1 aligns across 7 bases. This CDR3 region has 15 residues. V shed 6 bases and J 0 bases; nucleotides not matched to a gene: 6. Germline V lookup: CDR1 ENHRY, CDR2 SYGVKD. Here the CDR3 reads CAIRDRVASTDTQYF. CDR3 coding DNA: TGTGCCATCAGAGACAGGGTAGCTAGCACAGATACGCAGTATTTT.

V and J are TRBV5-1 and TRBJ2-1, with 7 bases aligning to TRBD2. Germline lookup yields CDR1 SGHRS and CDR2 YFSETQ. The CDR3 has 15 amino acids. Trimming removed 0 bases from V and 5 bases from J; junction bases left unmatched: 5. CDR3 nucleotide sequence: TGCGCCAGCAGCTTGGGGGGGGGTTTAAACAATGAGCAGTTCTTC. As protein: CASSLGGGLNNEQFF.